This T cell receptor (beta chain) was identified in a study of T cells in pancreatic ductal adenocarcinoma. Overall study results and limits: Tumor samples had fewer productive templates and 6.5 to 10-fold fewer unique clonotypes than blood. Tumor-versus-blood clonality comparisons may be biased toward lower tumor diversity. No significant tumor-blood clonality difference; means were about 0.1 and 0.065.

With respect to this clone: Its antigen is unknown.

Profiling relied on immunoSEQ multiplex PCR, and the TCRdb table lists in-frame clones only, not all of them. This table has roughly 16,000 clones, around nine tenths appearing once. No neoadjuvant therapy was given to the selected pancreatic ductal adenocarcinoma patients before their surgery. The clonotype originates from a human donor with pancreatic ductal adenocarcinoma. Sequencing was carried out using PBMCs.

The CDR3 DNA reads as TGCGCCAGCAGCTCAGCCGGACTGGACACTGAAGCTTTCTTT. Its translation is CASSSAGLDTEAFF. V and J are TRBV5-1 and TRBJ1-1; D is ambiguous. The V and J ends lost 3 bases and 3 bases respectively, with 12 bases between them. There are 14 residues in the CDR3. Per the germline V gene, CDR1 is SGHRS and CDR2 is YFSETQ.